One sample yielded the 10 T cell receptor beta chains listed below, sequenced in a study of T cell repertoires in cytomegalovirus infection. Each CDR3 protein gets one entry after TCRdb re-called the reads with MiXCR. This sample carries some 120,000 distinct CDR3 sequences, more than 25% of them seen once, and the ten largest clones take approximately 59%. The antigens these receptors bind are not known. The starting material was CD8+ T cells from cultured PBMCs, obtained from culture after CMV antigen stimulation. These receptors came from a human donor in good health (CMV status not recorded). Some clones in this sample may be carry-over from other donors' samples.

In its sample, this clonotype was seen a few times. This chain links TRBV12-3 or TRBV12-4 with TRBJ2-3; no firm D call. The germline V and J ends were trimmed by 5 bases and 1 base, with 7 bases remaining between them. This CDR3 is 13 amino acids long. CDR3 in DNA: TGTGCCAGCAGTGCCTCACGCACAGATACGCAGTATTTT. Translating it yields CASSASRTDTQYF.

This rearrangement joins TRBV7-9 to TRBJ1-1, with D uncertain. Trimming pared 7 bases from V and 6 bases from J, leaving 18 bases between. The germline V gene encodes CDR1 SEHNR and CDR2 FQNEAQ (reference sequence). The CDR3 is made up of 14 amino acids. The CDR3 sequence: CASNLLGGLAEAFF. CDR3 sequence (DNA): TGTGCCAGCAACCTTCTGGGAGGGCTGGCTGAAGCTTTCTTT.

This clonotype was recorded a few times. The gene calls are TRBV28 and TRBJ2-5; TRBD1 aligns across 9 bases. The length of the CDR3 is 18 residues. Germline-derived CDR1 and CDR2 are MDHEN and SYDVKM. The V gene end was trimmed by 3 bases and the J gene end by 2 bases; junction bases not matched to a gene: 13. This CDR3 is CASSLVVFSTGGQETQYF. In DNA form, the CDR3 reads TGTGCCAGCAGTTTGGTGGTGTTTTCGACAGGGGGTCAAGAGACCCAGTACTTC.

The V and J genes are TRBV7-6 and TRBJ1-1; TRBD1 agrees at 11 bases. Germline lookup yields CDR1 SGHVS and CDR2 FNYEAQ. The CDR3 is 19 residues long. V lost 5 bases and J lost 1; bases outside the gene matches: 15. CDR3 DNA sequence: TGTGCCAGCAGCGCCCTCGCCGGGACAGGGGGTGCGACGAACACTGAAGCTTTCTTT. Protein product: CASSALAGTGGATNTEAFF.

This clonotype was detected many times. V gene TRBV6-2 or TRBV6-3 combines with J gene TRBJ1-5; D possibly corresponds to TRBD1 (6 bases). Germline values: CDR1 MNHEY, CDR2 SVGEGT. The CDR3 has 16 amino acids. V was trimmed by 0 bases and J by 3 bases, leaving 12 bases between them. This CDR3 reads CASSYSRGVINQPQHF. CDR3 DNA sequence: TGTGCCAGCAGTTACTCGAGGGGGGTAATCAATCAGCCCCAGCATTTT.

This chain links TRBV7-8 with TRBJ2-7; D unresolved. CDR1 and CDR2 (germline): SGHVS, FQNEAQ. This CDR3 is 14 amino acids long. The V and J ends lost 1 base and 2 bases respectively, with 9 bases between them. The CDR3 spells CASSLGFRPYEQYF. CDR3 nucleotides: TGTGCCAGCAGCTTAGGTTTCAGACCCTACGAGCAGTACTTC.

This clonotype was counted a few times. The chain links TRBV27 to TRBJ1-1; no definite D call. V dropped 2 bases and J dropped 4 bases, with 11 bases sitting between them. CDR1 is MNHEY and CDR2 is SMNVEV in the germline V gene (reference sequence). The CDR3 contains 14 residues. The CDR3 loop reads CASSLSRSGTEAFF. The CDR3 coding sequence is TGTGCCAGCAGTTTAAGTCGGTCCGGCACTGAAGCTTTCTTT.

This clonotype has at least ten counts. The chain links TRBV4-1 to TRBJ1-2, with D tentatively TRBD1 (6 bases). V lost 5 bases to trimming and J lost 4 bases, with 11 bases between them. The CDR3 spans 13 residues. Germline V gene data show CDR1 as MGHRA and CDR2 as YSYEKL. CDR3 DNA: TGCGCCAGCAGCGGGGGCTTGTCCTATGGCTACACCTTC. Protein product: CASSGGLSYGYTF.

This clonotype occurred a few times. The V call is TRBV7-9, the J call TRBJ2-1, with 8 bases aligning to TRBD1. The CDR3 runs 16 residues. The V gene end was trimmed by 5 bases and the J gene end by 2 bases; junction bases not matched to a gene: 8. CDR1 and CDR2 from the germline V gene are SEHNR and FQNEAQ (reference sequence). This chain's CDR3 is CASSPRDRSAYNEQFF. The CDR3 DNA is TGTGCCAGCAGCCCCCGGGACAGGTCCGCCTACAATGAGCAGTTCTTC.

This chain links TRBV6-1 with TRBJ2-3, with TRBD1 as a possible D gene (6 bases). V was trimmed by 1 base and J by 6 bases, leaving 11 bases between them. The CDR3 covers 14 residues. Per the germline V gene, CDR1 is MNHNS and CDR2 is SASEGT. The CDR3 here is CASSEGTGSDTQYF. CDR3 bases: TGTGCCAGCAGTGAAGGAACAGGGTCCGATACGCAGTATTTT.